The 18 T cell receptor beta chains reported below all come from one sample, sequenced in a study of cytotoxic CD8 clonotypes in ibrutinib-treated CLL. Sequencing used immunoSEQ multiplex PCR; TCRdb keeps in-frame clones, though not all of them. This sample has 130,000 to 150,000 clones, with about 91% found just once. Sequencing used PBMCs, obtained after 12 months of ibrutinib treatment. The receptor set was obtained from a human donor with chronic lymphocytic leukemia.

This chain links TRBV18 with TRBJ2-7; 9 nucleotides line up with TRBD1. The germline gives CDR1 KGHSH, CDR2 LQKENI. The V segment lost 5 bases and the J segment 5 bases; nucleotides outside the gene matches: 7. The CDR3 totals 14 residues. The CDR3 sequence: CASSIGQGIDEQYF. The CDR3 nucleotides read TGTGCCAGCTCAATTGGACAGGGGATCGACGAGCAGTACTTC.

This chain joins TRBV6-1 and TRBJ1-5; D perhaps matches TRBD1 (5 bases). In germline, CDR1 is MNHNS, CDR2 SASEGT. With 3 bases removed from V and 0 bases from J, the gap between germline ends came to 6 bases. CDR3 length: 14 residues. CDR3 sequence reads: CASSDDSSNQPQHF. Written as DNA, the CDR3 is TGTGCCAGCAGTGACGACAGTAGCAATCAGCCCCAGCATTTT.

The chain combines TRBV4-2 with TRBJ2-3; unclear D gene. V was clipped by 2 bases and J by 3 bases, with 0 bases between them. Per germline, CDR1 LGHNA and CDR2 YNFKEQ. This CDR3 has 11 amino acids. CDR3 region: CASSQTDTQYF. The CDR3 nucleotides read TGTGCCAGCAGCCAAACAGATACGCAGTATTTT.

The gene calls are TRBV28 and TRBJ1-5; D is perhaps TRBD1 (5 bases). The V and J ends lost 10 bases and 1 base respectively, with 8 bases between them. CDR3 size: 12 residues. Germline V CDR1 and CDR2: MDHEN, SYDVKM. In DNA form, the CDR3 reads TGTGCCACCCGACAGAGCAATCAGCCCCAGCATTTT. Its translation: CATRQSNQPQHF.

This clone was detected once. The V call is TRBV18, the J call TRBJ2-2; 7 bases align to TRBD2. This CDR3 has 16 residues. V lost 0 bases and J lost 4; bases outside the gene matches: 5. Germline lookup yields CDR1 KGHSH and CDR2 LQKENI. The CDR3 here is CASSPPSSGSTGELFF. The CDR3 bases are TGTGCCAGCTCACCACCGTCTAGCGGAAGCACCGGGGAGCTGTTTTTT.

The chain uses TRBV19 and TRBJ2-7; 9 positions match TRBD1. The germline gives CDR1 LNHDA, CDR2 SQIVND (reference sequence). This CDR3 contains 15 residues. The V segment lost 3 bases and the J segment 2 bases; nucleotides outside the gene matches: 5. CDR3 residues: CASSIVRDRAYEQYF. The DNA for the CDR3 is TGTGCCAGTAGTATTGTTCGGGACAGGGCCTACGAGCAGTACTTC. Full variable domain (missing parts from reference TRBV19 and TRBJ2-7): DGGITQSPKYLFRKEGQNVTLSCEQNLNHDAMYWYRQDPGQGLRLIYYSQIVNDFQKGDIAEGYSVSREKKESFPLTVTSAQKNPTAFYLCASSIVRDRAYEQYFGPGTRLTVT.

This clone was observed a few times. The rearrangement uses TRBV28 and TRBJ2-1; 9 bases are a match to TRBD1. Trimming cost V 7 bases and J 1 base; bases outside gene matches: 8. The CDR3 has 16 amino acids. Per the germline V gene, CDR1 is MDHEN and CDR2 is SYDVKM. CDR3 bases: TGTGCCAGCACCCTCCTTGGGACAGGGTCCTACAATGAGCAGTTCTTC. Its protein is CASTLLGTGSYNEQFF.

V usage is TRBV2 and J usage is TRBJ2-2; D may be TRBD1 (6 bases). Trimming cost V 10 bases and J 0 bases, with 12 bases left between them. The CDR3 extends over 14 amino acids. CDR1 is SNHLY and CDR2 is FYNNEI in the germline V gene. The CDR3 region has the DNA TGTGCCATTCCCGGGACAACGAACACCGGGGAGCTGTTTTTT. Its translation: CAIPGTTNTGELFF.

The chain links TRBV10-1 to TRBJ2-1; no firm D call. V was shortened by 10 bases and J by 4 bases, with 14 bases between the two germline ends. CDR3 size: 13 residues. Germline V CDR1 and CDR2: WNHNN, SYGVQD (reference sequence). The chain's CDR3 is CATSAGPYNEQFF. DNA of the CDR3: TGCGCCACTTCGGCAGGCCCATACAATGAGCAGTTCTTC.

This sequence joins TRBV29-1 and TRBJ2-3; 7 positions match TRBD2. The CDR3 extends over 14 amino acids. With 8 bases clipped from V and 0 bases from J, the junction kept 8 bases outside the gene matches. CDR1 and CDR2 (germline): SQVTM, ANQGSEA. In DNA, the CDR3 is TGCAGCTCTCCCCCAGCGGGAAGCACAGATACGCAGTATTTT. Translation gives CSSPPAGSTDTQYF.

This rearrangement joins TRBV6-5 to TRBJ1-2, with a tentative D call TRBD1 (5 bases). Germline V gene sequence: CDR1 MNHEY, CDR2 SVGAGI. The CDR3 length is 15 residues. With 2 bases removed from V and 0 bases from J, the gap between germline ends came to 10 bases. DNA of the CDR3: TGTGCCAGCAGTTACGAACGGGACCCTAACTATGGCTACACCTTC. It codes for CASSYERDPNYGYTF.

J is TRBJ1-1 and V is TRBV10-3; maybe TRBD1 (5 bases). From germline, CDR1 is ENHRY and CDR2 SYGVKD. The CDR3 loop spans 11 amino acids. Trimming shortened V by 10 bases and J by 5 bases, and 11 bases separated the two germline ends. CDR3 nucleotide sequence: TGTGCCAGCCGCAGGGAGACTGAAGCTTTCTTT. It codes for CASRRETEAFF.

The table lists this clone with a count of one. The gene calls are TRBV2 and TRBJ2-7; tentative D call: TRBD2 (6 bases). This CDR3 has 15 amino acids. Germline CDR1 and CDR2: SNHLY and FYNNEI. Trimming cost V 6 bases and J 2 bases, with 17 bases left between them. The CDR3 DNA reads TGTGCCAGCAGGACCTGGGACGGCGGGACCTACGAGCAGTACTTC. It codes for CASRTWDGGTYEQYF.

In nucleotides, the CDR3 is TGCGCCAGCAGGGCAGGGGACTATGGCTACACCTTC. It encodes CASRAGDYGYTF. The chain uses TRBV10-2 and TRBJ1-2; a possible D gene is TRBD1 (6 bases). CDR3 length equals 12 residues. CDR1 WSHSY and CDR2 SAAADI come from the germline V gene. The V end was cut by 6 bases, the J end by 3 bases, with 8 bases between.

The rearrangement uses TRBV27 and TRBJ2-7; TRBD2 agrees at 7 bases. This CDR3 is built from 13 residues. The germline V gene has CDR1 MNHEY and CDR2 SMNVEV (reference sequence). J lost 6 bases, V lost 5 bases, and 7 bases had no gene match. The CDR3 DNA reads TGTGCCAGCAGTCTAGCGGAGCGAGGCGAGCAGTACTTC. The encoded protein is CASSLAERGEQYF.

The chain carries TRBV27 and TRBJ2-1, with 15 bases aligning to TRBD2. Germline CDR1 and CDR2: MNHEY and SMNVEV (reference sequence). This CDR3 spans 19 amino acids. Trimming took 8 bases from V and 0 from J; bases not matched to a gene: 11. The CDR3 loop reads CASDARTSGRDASYNEQFF. Written as DNA, the CDR3 is TGTGCCAGCGATGCCAGGACTAGCGGGAGGGATGCCTCCTACAATGAGCAGTTCTTC.

The chain carries TRBV27 and TRBJ2-3; D is undetermined. The CDR3 is 12 residues long. CDR1 and CDR2 (germline): MNHEY, SMNVEV (reference sequence). Trimming took 6 bases from V and 2 from J, leaving 6 bases between them. The CDR3 sequence is CASSPNTDTQYF. As DNA, the CDR3 is TGTGCCAGCAGCCCAAACACAGATACGCAGTATTTT.

This chain connects TRBV18 to TRBJ2-5; tentatively, D is TRBD1 (6 bases). Germline CDR1 and CDR2: KGHSH and LQKENI. There are 17 residues in the CDR3. The ends were cut back, 0 bases at V and 2 bases at J, with 16 bases in the middle. The CDR3 DNA is TGTGCCAGCTCACCACCGAACAGGGATTCAGGGCAAGAGACCCAGTACTTC. Protein sequence: CASSPPNRDSGQETQYF.